Below, 17 T cell receptor beta chains from the same sample are listed, as sequenced in a study of blood T cell repertoires in COVID-19 (dated by TCRdb to the early 2020s). The library was obtained by the immunoSEQ multiplex PCR assay. Not all clones reach the TCRdb copy of this immuneACCESS table, which keeps in-frame sequences only. Checked studies attribute under half of the gap to unresolved V genes and leave the rest unexplained. The sample contains a few hundred thousand clones, 80% to 95% of them found a single time. In total, the top ten clones hold around a sixth of the sample. Sequenced: PBMCs or T cells enriched from blood (not recorded which). All receptors come from a woman aged 25 to 39 who had recovered from COVID-19.

The gene calls are TRBV11-1 and TRBJ1-1, with D possibly matching TRBD1 (6 bases). The ends were cut back, 2 bases at V and 1 base at J, with 11 bases in the middle. This CDR3 has 15 residues. Germline V gives CDR1 SGHAT, CDR2 FQDESV (reference sequence). The CDR3 here is CASSLSQGSNTEAFF. CDR3 coding DNA: TGTGCCAGCAGCTTAAGTCAGGGGTCGAACACTGAAGCTTTCTTT. The whole variable domain, remainder taken from reference TRBV11-1 and TRBJ1-1, is EAEVAQSPRYKITEKSQAVAFWCDPISGHATLYWYRQILGQGPELLVQFQDESVVDDSQLPKDRFSAERLKGVDSTLKIQPAELGDSAMYLCASSLSQGSNTEAFFGQGTRLTVV.

This clone has a single count. V usage is TRBV13 and J usage is TRBJ2-5, with 12 bases matching TRBD2. Per germline, CDR1 PRHDT and CDR2 FYEKMQ (reference sequence). The CDR3 is 15 residues long. Trimming at V came to 6 bases and at J to 2 bases, leaving 4 bases not matched to a gene. The CDR3 sequence: CASRKLAGGQETQYF. The CDR3 DNA follows: TGTGCCAGCAGAAAACTAGCGGGAGGACAAGAGACCCAGTACTTC.

V and J are TRBV19 and TRBJ1-1; D perhaps matches TRBD1 (6 bases). The V end was cut by 3 bases, the J end by 4 bases, with 15 bases between. The CDR3 sequence is 15 residues long. Germline CDR1 and CDR2: LNHDA and SQIVND (reference sequence). CDR3 sequence: CASSMGNRVSTEAFF. CDR3 DNA: TGTGCCAGTAGTATGGGGAACAGGGTTAGCACTGAAGCTTTCTTT. The whole variable domain, filled in from reference TRBV19 and TRBJ1-1, reads DGGITQSPKYLFRKEGQNVTLSCEQNLNHDAMYWYRQDPGQGLRLIYYSQIVNDFQKGDIAEGYSVSREKKESFPLTVTSAQKNPTAFYLCASSMGNRVSTEAFFGQGTRLTVV.

This chain links TRBV4-1 with TRBJ1-6, with TRBD1 matching 7 bases. The CDR3 covers 18 residues. Germline trimming cut 1 base from V and 7 bases from J; bases unmatched to any gene: 13. Germline V gives CDR1 MGHRA, CDR2 YSYEKL. CDR3 amino acids: CASSQGLGQAVRNSPLHF. The CDR3, as DNA: TGCGCCAGCAGCCAAGGTCTCGGACAGGCCGTTCGGAATTCACCCCTCCACTTT.

The gene calls are TRBV28 and TRBJ1-2; D unresolved. Germline V lookup: CDR1 MDHEN, CDR2 SYDVKM. The CDR3 sequence is 12 residues long. The V gene lost 11 bases and the J gene lost 5 bases, with 15 bases spanning the gap. The CDR3 is CAHSREPYGYTF. The CDR3 nucleotides are TGTGCCCACAGTCGGGAGCCTTATGGCTACACCTTC.

The gene calls are TRBV19 and TRBJ1-1, with D uncertain. CDR1 LNHDA and CDR2 SQIVND come from the germline V gene (reference sequence). With 4 bases removed from V and 5 bases from J, the gap between germline ends came to 11 bases. The CDR3 contains 13 residues. CDR3 sequence: CASSKEGRTEAFF. CDR3 nucleotides: TGTGCCAGTAGTAAGGAGGGAAGGACTGAAGCTTTCTTT.

The chain links TRBV30 to TRBJ1-2; 7 bases are a match to TRBD1. Germline V lookup: CDR1 GTSNPN, CDR2 SVGIG (reference sequence). The CDR3 totals 14 residues. With V trimmed by 0 bases and J by 0 bases, 1 base remained unmatched. CDR3 residues: CAWSVGGSNYGYTF. The CDR3 DNA reads TGTGCCTGGAGTGTAGGGGGCTCTAACTATGGCTACACCTTC.

This chain uses TRBV9 with TRBJ1-5; 7 bases align to TRBD1. The CDR3 length is 15 residues. The J segment lost 2 bases and the V segment lost 0 bases, leaving 2 bases of the junction unmatched. Germline V gene lookup returns CDR1 SGDLS and CDR2 YYNGEE. CDR3 nucleotide sequence: TGTGCCAGCAGCGTAGGAACAGGGGGCAATCAGCCCCAGCATTTT. Translating it yields CASSVGTGGNQPQHF. The full variable domain, with the rest looked up from reference TRBV9 and TRBJ1-5, is DSGVTQTPKHLITATGQRVTLRCSPRSGDLSVYWYQQSLDQGLQFLIQYYNGEERAKGNILERFSAQQFPDLHSELNLSSLELGDSALYFCASSVGTGGNQPQHFGDGTRLSIL.

This clone came up once. The chain carries TRBV4-1 and TRBJ2-3, with 7 bases that match TRBD2. This CDR3 is built from 17 residues. Germline-derived CDR1 and CDR2 are MGHRA and YSYEKL. V lost 1 base to trimming and J lost 1 base; unmatched junction nucleotides: 8. The CDR3 sequence: CASSQVPRLAGTDTQYF. CDR3 DNA sequence: TGCGCCAGCAGCCAAGTTCCGAGGCTAGCGGGCACAGATACGCAGTATTTT.

The V gene is TRBV28, the J gene TRBJ2-7; perhaps TRBD1 as D (6 bases). The CDR3 is 13 amino acids. Germline V lookup: CDR1 MDHEN, CDR2 SYDVKM. The V end lost 8 bases, the J end lost 2 bases, and 13 bases lay between the germline ends. CDR3 nucleotide sequence: TGTGCCAGCCAACCCGGACAGACCTACGAGCAGTACTTC. It is translated as CASQPGQTYEQYF.

CDR3 sequence reads: CSASLPGQGPTEQFF. CDR3 nucleotides: TGCAGTGCTAGTTTGCCGGGACAGGGCCCAACTGAGCAGTTCTTC. This chain links TRBV20-1 with TRBJ2-1, with 9 positions matching TRBD1. Losses at the gene ends were 3 bases for V and 9 bases for J; bases not matched to a gene: 12. The CDR3 extends over 15 amino acids. Germline CDR1 reads DFQATT; CDR2 reads SNEGSKA (reference sequence).

The V and J genes are TRBV11-3 and TRBJ2-1; 12 nucleotides match TRBD2. This CDR3 comprises 17 residues. Germline CDR1 is SGHNT and CDR2 is YENEEA. Trimming cost V 5 bases and J 5 bases; bases outside gene matches: 10. This CDR3 reads CASSPRLAGARDNEQFF. The CDR3 DNA sequence: TGTGCCAGCAGCCCCAGACTAGCGGGGGCCAGAGACAATGAGCAGTTCTTC.

The chain employs TRBV7-3 and TRBJ2-3; 14 bases are shared with TRBD2. Germline trimming cut 5 bases from V and 0 bases from J; bases unmatched to any gene: 7. Germline assignment: CDR1 SGHTA and CDR2 FQGTGA. The CDR3 covers 18 residues. CDR3 nucleotide sequence: TGTGCCAGCAGCGGGACTAGCGGGGGCCCAGCTAGCACAGATACGCAGTATTTT. It encodes CASSGTSGGPASTDTQYF.

This clone was picked up one time. The chain uses TRBV27 and TRBJ2-5; 7 bases are shared with TRBD2. Germline loops: CDR1 MNHEY, CDR2 SMNVEV (reference sequence). V was pared by 3 bases and J by 1 base, with 11 bases of the junction left unmatched. The CDR3 covers 17 residues. The CDR3 DNA follows: TGTGCCAGCAGTTTCCGACTAGCAGACCTTTCCCAAGAGACCCAGTACTTC. As protein: CASSFRLADLSQETQYF.

This clone was picked up a small number of times. V gene TRBV2 combines with J gene TRBJ1-5, with D maybe TRBD1 (6 bases). From germline, CDR1 is SNHLY and CDR2 FYNNEI. This CDR3 spans 14 amino acids. V was pared by 5 bases and J by 7 bases, with 15 bases between. CDR3 sequence: CASSLQGIRQPQHF. CDR3 DNA: TGTGCCAGCAGTCTTCAGGGGATTAGGCAGCCCCAGCATTTT.

The chain recombines TRBV2 with TRBJ2-3; 10 bases align to TRBD2. The germline gives CDR1 SNHLY, CDR2 FYNNEI. V shed 6 bases, J shed 7 bases, and the junction held 7 bases outside the gene matches. This CDR3 comprises 14 residues. CDR3 coding DNA: TGTGCCAGCAGGTCTAGCGGGGGAGGGAATACGCAGTATTTT. As protein: CASRSSGGGNTQYF.

J is TRBJ1-3 and V is TRBV10-3, with D perhaps TRBD1 (6 bases). CDR1 and CDR2 (germline): ENHRY, SYGVKD. The CDR3 consists of 18 residues. With 2 bases removed from V and 0 bases from J, the gap between germline ends came to 17 bases. DNA for the CDR3: TGTGCCATCAGTGAGAACCCCATCGCAGGGGTCTCTGGAAACACCATATATTTT. Translation: CAISENPIAGVSGNTIYF.